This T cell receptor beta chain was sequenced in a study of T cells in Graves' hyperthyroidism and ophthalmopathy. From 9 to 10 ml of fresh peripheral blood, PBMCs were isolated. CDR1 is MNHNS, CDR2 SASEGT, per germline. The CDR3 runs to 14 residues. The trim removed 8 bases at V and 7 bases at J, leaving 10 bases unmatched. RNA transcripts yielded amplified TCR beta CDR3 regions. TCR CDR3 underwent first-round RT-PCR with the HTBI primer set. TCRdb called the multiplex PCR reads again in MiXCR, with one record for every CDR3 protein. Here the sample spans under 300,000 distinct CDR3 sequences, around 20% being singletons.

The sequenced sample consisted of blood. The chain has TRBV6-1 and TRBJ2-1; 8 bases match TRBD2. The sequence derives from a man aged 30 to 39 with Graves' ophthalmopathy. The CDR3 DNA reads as TGTGCCAGCCTCTTGGTAAGCGGGAGTAATGAGCAGTTCTTC. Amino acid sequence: CASLLVSGSNEQFF.